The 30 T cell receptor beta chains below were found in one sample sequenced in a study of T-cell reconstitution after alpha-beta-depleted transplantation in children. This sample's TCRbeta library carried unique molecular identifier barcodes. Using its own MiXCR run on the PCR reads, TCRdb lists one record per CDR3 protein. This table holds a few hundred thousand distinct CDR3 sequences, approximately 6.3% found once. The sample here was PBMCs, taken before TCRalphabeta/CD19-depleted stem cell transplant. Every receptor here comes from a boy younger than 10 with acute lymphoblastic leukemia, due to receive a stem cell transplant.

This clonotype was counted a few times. The CDR3 region is CASSARGTQYF. The DNA of the CDR3 is TGTGCCAGCAGTGCGCGGGGGACCCAGTACTTC. The chain combines TRBV27 with TRBJ2-5, with a tentative D call TRBD2 (6 bases). The V gene lost 5 bases and the J gene lost 7 bases, with 8 bases spanning the gap. Germline lookup yields CDR1 MNHEY and CDR2 SMNVEV (reference sequence). CDR3 length: 11 amino acids.

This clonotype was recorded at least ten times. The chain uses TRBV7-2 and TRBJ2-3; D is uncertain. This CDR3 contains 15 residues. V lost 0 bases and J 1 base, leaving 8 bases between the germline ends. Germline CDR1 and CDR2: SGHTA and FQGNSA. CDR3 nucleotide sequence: TGTGCCAGCAGCTTAGCGCTAGTCGGCACAGATACGCAGTATTTT. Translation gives CASSLALVGTDTQYF.

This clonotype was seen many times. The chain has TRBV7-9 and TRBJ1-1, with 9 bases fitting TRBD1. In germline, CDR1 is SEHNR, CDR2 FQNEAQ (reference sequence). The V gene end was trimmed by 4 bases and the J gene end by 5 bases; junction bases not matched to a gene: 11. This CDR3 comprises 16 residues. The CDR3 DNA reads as TGTGCCAGCAGCTCGCCCCCACAGGGGGCTGGGACTGAAGCTTTCTTT. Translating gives CASSSPPQGAGTEAFF.

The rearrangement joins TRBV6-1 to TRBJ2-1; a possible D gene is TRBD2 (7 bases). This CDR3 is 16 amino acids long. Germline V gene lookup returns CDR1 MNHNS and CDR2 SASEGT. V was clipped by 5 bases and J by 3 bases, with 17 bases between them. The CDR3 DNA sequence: TGTGCCAGCAGTCCCCTGGGCGGGGGCCGCTACAATGAGCAGTTCTTC. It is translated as CASSPLGGGRYNEQFF.

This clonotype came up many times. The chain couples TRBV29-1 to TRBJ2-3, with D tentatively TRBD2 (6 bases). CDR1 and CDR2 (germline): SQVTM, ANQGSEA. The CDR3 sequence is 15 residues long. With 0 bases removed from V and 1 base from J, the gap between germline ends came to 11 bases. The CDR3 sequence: CSVEDPRRGTDTQYF. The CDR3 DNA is TGCAGCGTTGAAGATCCCCGGAGGGGCACAGATACGCAGTATTTT.

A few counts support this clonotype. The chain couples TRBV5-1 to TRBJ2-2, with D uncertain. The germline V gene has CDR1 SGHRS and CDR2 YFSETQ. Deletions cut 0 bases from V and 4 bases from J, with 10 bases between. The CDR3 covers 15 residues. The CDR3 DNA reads TGCGCCAGCAGCTTGGTTCAGGCTGGCACCGGGGAGCTGTTTTTT. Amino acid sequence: CASSLVQAGTGELFF.

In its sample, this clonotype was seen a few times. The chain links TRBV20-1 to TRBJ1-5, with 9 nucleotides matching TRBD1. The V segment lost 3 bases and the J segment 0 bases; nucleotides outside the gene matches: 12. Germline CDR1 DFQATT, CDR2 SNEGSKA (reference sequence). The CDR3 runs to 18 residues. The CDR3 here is CSASPGTGTTLSNQPQHF. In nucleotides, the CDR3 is TGCAGTGCTAGCCCTGGGACAGGGACCACACTTAGCAATCAGCCCCAGCATTTT.

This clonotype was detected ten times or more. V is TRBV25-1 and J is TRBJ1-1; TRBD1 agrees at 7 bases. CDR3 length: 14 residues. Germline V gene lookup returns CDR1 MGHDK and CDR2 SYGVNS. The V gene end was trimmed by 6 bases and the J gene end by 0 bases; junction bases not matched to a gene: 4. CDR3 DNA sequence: TGTGCCAGCAGCACAGGGGATGTGAACACTGAAGCTTTCTTT. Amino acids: CASSTGDVNTEAFF. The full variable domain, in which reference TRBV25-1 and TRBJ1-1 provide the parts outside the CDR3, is EADIYQTPRYLVIGTGKKITLECSQTMGHDKMYWYQQDPGMELHLIHYSYGVNSTEKGDLSSESTVSRIRTEHFPLTLESARPSHTSQYLCASSTGDVNTEAFFGQGTRLTVV.

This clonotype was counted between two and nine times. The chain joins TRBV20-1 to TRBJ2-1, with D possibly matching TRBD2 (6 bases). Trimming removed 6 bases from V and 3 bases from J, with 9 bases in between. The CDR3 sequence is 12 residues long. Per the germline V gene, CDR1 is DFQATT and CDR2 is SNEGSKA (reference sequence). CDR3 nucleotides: TGCAGTGCGCGTAGCGGCTACAATGAGCAGTTCTTC. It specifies CSARSGYNEQFF.

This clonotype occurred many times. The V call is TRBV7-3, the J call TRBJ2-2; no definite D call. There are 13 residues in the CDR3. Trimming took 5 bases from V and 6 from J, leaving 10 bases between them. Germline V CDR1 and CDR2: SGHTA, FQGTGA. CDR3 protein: CASSRVRSGELFF. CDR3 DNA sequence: TGTGCCAGCAGCCGCGTAAGATCCGGGGAGCTGTTTTTT.

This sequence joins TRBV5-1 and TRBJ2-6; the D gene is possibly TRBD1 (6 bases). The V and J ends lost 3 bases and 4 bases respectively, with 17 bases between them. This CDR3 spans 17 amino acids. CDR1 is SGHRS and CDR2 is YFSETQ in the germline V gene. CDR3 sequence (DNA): TGCGCCAGCAGCTCCAACCTCCAGGGGACCGGGGCCAACGTCCTGACTTTC. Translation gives CASSSNLQGTGANVLTF.

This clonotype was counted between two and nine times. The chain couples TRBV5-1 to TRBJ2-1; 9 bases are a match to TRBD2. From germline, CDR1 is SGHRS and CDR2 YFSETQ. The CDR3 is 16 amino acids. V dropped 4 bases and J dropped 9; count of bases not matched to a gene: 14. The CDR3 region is CASSRTVLAGGIEQFF. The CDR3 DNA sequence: TGCGCCAGCAGCAGGACGGTGTTGGCGGGGGGGATTGAGCAGTTCTTC.

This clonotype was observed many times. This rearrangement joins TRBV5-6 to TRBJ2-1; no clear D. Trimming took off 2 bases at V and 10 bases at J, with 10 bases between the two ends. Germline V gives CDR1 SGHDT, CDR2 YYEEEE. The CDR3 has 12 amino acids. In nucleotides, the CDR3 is TGTGCCAGCAGCTTTAAGGTCAGGGAGCAGTTCTTC. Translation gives CASSFKVREQFF.

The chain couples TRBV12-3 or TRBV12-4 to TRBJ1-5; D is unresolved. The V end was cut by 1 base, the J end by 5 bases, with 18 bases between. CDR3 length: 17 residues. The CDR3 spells CASSLEGSNTKDQPQHF. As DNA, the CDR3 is TGTGCCAGCAGTTTAGAGGGTAGTAACACCAAAGATCAGCCCCAGCATTTT.

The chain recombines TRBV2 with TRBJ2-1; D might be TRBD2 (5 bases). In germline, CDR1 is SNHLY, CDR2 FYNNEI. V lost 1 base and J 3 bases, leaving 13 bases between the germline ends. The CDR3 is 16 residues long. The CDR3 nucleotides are TGTGCCAGCAGTGAAGAGCGGCACAGCTTCTACAATGAGCAGTTCTTC. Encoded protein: CASSEERHSFYNEQFF.

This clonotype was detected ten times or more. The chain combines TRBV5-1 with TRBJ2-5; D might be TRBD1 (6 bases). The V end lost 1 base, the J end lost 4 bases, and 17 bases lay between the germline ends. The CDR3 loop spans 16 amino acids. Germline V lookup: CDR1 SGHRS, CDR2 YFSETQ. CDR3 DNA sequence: TGCGCCAGCAGCTTGCCCCTCCCAGGGGCCGGAGAGACCCAGTACTTC. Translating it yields CASSLPLPGAGETQYF.

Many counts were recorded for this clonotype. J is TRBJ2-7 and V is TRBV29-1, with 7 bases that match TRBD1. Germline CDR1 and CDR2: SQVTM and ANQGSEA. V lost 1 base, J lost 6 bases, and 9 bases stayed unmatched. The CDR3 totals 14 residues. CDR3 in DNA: TGCAGCGTTGAAGCCGTAGGGGGCAAGAGCGAGCAGTACTTC. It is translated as CSVEAVGGKSEQYF.

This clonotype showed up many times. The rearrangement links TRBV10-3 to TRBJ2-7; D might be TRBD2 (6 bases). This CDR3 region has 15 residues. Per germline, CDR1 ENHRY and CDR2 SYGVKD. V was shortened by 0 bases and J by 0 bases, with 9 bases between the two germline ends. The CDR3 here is CAISESTGASYEQYF. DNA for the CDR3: TGTGCCATCAGTGAGTCGACGGGAGCCTCCTACGAGCAGTACTTC.

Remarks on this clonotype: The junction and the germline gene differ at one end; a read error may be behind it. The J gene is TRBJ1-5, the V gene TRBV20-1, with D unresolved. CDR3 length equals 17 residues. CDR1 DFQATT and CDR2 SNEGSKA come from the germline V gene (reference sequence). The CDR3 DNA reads TGCAGTGCTAGCGCCATCGCGGACTGGGGTAGCAATCAGCCCGAGCATTTT. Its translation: CSASAIADWGSNQPEHF.

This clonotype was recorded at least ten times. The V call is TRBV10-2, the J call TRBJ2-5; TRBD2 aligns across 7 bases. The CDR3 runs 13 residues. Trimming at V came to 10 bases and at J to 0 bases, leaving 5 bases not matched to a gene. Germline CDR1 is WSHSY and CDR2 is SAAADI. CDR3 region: CATAGTNQETQYF. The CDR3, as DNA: TGCGCCACGGCCGGGACTAACCAAGAGACCCAGTACTTC.

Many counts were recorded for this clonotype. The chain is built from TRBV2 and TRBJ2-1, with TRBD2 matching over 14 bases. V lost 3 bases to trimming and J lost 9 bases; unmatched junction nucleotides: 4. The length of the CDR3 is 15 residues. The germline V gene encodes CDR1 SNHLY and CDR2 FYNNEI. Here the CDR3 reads CASSETSGGASEQFF. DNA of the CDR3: TGTGCCAGCAGTGAGACTAGCGGGGGGGCCAGTGAGCAGTTCTTC.

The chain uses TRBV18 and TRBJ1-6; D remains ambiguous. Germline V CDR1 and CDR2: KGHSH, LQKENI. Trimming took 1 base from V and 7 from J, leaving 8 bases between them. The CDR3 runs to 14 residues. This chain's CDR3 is CASSPRPPNSPLHF. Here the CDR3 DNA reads TGTGCCAGCTCACCACGGCCCCCCAATTCACCCCTCCACTTT.

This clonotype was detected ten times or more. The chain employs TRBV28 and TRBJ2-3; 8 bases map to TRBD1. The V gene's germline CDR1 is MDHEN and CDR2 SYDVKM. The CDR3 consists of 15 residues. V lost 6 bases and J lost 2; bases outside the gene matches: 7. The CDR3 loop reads CASRPGQGDTDTQYF. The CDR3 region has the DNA TGTGCCAGCAGACCCGGACAGGGTGACACAGATACGCAGTATTTT. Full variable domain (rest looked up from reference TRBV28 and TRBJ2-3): DVKVTQSSRYLVKRTGEKVFLECVQDMDHENMFWYRQDPGLGLRLIYFSYDVKMKEKGDIPEGYSVSREKKERFSLILESASTNQTSMYLCASRPGQGDTDTQYFGPGTRLTVL.

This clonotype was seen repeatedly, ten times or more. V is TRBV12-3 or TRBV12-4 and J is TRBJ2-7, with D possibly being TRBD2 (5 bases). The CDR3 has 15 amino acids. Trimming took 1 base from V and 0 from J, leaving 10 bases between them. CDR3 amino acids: CASSLGGLLSYEQYF. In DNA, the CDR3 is TGTGCCAGCAGTTTAGGCGGGCTACTCTCCTACGAGCAGTACTTC.

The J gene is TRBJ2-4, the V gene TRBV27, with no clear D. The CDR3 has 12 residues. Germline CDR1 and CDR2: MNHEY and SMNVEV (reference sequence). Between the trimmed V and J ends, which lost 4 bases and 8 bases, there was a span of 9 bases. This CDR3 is CASSSRADIQYF. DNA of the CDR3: TGTGCCAGCAGTTCTAGAGCAGACATTCAGTACTTC.

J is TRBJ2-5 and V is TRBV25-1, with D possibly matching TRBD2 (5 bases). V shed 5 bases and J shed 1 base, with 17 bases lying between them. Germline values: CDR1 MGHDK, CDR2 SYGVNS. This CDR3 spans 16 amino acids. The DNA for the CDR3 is TGTGCCAGCAGTTCTGGGAGCCTGTGGCCCCAAGAGACCCAGTACTTC. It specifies CASSSGSLWPQETQYF.

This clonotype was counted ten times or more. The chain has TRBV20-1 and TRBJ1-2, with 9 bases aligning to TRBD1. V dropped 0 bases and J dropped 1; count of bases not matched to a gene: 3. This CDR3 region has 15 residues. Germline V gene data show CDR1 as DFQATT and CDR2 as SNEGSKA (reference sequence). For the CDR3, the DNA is TGCAGTGCTAGAGATGCGGGACAGGGTAACTATGGCTACACCTTC. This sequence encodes CSARDAGQGNYGYTF.

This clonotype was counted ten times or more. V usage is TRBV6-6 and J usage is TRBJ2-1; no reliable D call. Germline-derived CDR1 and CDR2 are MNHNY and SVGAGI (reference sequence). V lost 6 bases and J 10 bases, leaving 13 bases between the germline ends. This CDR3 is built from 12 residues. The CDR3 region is CASSPAPQEQFF. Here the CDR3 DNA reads TGTGCCAGCAGCCCCGCTCCCCAGGAGCAGTTCTTC.

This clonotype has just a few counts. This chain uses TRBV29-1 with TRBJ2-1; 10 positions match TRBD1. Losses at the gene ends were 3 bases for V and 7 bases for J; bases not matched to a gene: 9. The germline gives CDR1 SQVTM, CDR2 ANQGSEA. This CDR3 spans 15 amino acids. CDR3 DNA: TGCAGCGTTGATCTCCGACAGGGGGCCTGGAATGAGCAGTTCTTC. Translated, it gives CSVDLRQGAWNEQFF.

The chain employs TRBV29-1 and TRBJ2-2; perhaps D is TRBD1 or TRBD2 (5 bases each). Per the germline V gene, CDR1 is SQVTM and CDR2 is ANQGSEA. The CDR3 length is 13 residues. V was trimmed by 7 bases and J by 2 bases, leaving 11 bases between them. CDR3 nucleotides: TGCAGCGCCCCCGGGGACAACACCGGGGAGCTGTTTTTT. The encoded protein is CSAPGDNTGELFF.